This TCR beta chain was profiled in a study of human T cells and chemical hapten exposure. Looking at the study overall: Patients were given diphenylcyclopropenone on the scalp weekly across the roughly 25-week study. Mainly, slight library volume differences in the pool made TCR yields vary.

Germline CDR1 KGHSH, CDR2 LQKENI. This CDR3 is 15 amino acids long. Trimming left V 6 bases short and J 5 bases short, with 19 bases between. This clonotype was observed at least ten times. No antigen is known for it. Study findings and constraints: Significantly greater numbers of large CDR3 similarity clusters came from expanded TCRs than from controls. There was alopecia in the donors, so their immune response may differ from that of healthy people.

Each CDR3 protein is one row after TCRdb ran MiXCR on the RACE reads. This sample has around 380,000 distinct CDR3 sequences, with around 5% found just once. Time point reported: patch test 1, 2 weeks after DPC sensitization. Specified treatment: therapeutic diphenylcyclopropenone sensitization with weekly scalp DPC. The genes are TRBV18 and TRBJ1-2; D call uncertain. Material: whole blood, obtained in connection with sensitization to the hapten diphenylcyclopropenone (DPC). The sequence was collected from a woman in her forties or fifties with alopecia areata. Some clones in this sample may be carry-over from other donors' samples. The CDR3 reads CASSPYSPSQYGYTF. DNA of the CDR3: TGTGCCAGCTCGCCCTATAGCCCCTCACAATATGGCTACACCTTC.